This T cell receptor beta chain was sequenced in a study of OX40 agonist ivuxolimab in advanced cancers. For the study at large: An agonistic anti-OX40 (CD134) antibody, ivuxolimab, was used to treat the patients.

V lost 5 bases and J lost 0, with 17 bases in between. Germline lookup yields CDR1 LNHDA and CDR2 SQIVND (reference sequence). The CDR3 runs to 17 residues. Findings and caveats of the study: CD4+ and CD8+ T cells in blood underwent clonal expansion by week 6 at 0.1 to 3.0 mg/kg.

The data were produced by immunoSEQ multiplex PCR, yet TCRdb's version contains in-frame clones alone and is incomplete. The sample shows fewer than 80,000 clones, roughly four fifths of them seen only once. Comments on this clone: No antigen is known for it.

The TCR was taken from an adult with an advanced solid tumor such as melanoma, head and neck, liver or kidney cancer. The chain combines TRBV19 with TRBJ1-5; tentatively, D is TRBD1 (5 bases). This specimen consisted of CD4+ or CD8+ T cells sorted from blood, obtained in a trial of the OX40 agonist ivuxolimab. The CDR3 bases are TGTGCCAGTAGTCCTAGGGGTGTTGGGGGTAGCAATCAGCCCCAGCATTTT. This sequence encodes CASSPRGVGGSNQPQHF.